This T cell receptor beta chain was identified during a study of blood T cell repertoires in COVID-19. The table came from immunoSEQ multiplex PCR; TCRdb's copy has only in-frame clones and leaves some out. The sample has about 130,000 clones, around nine tenths seen once. Trimming cost V 3 bases and J 3 bases; bases outside gene matches: 3. The CDR3 is 14 residues long. Germline CDR1 SGHRS, CDR2 YFSETQ. The chain joins TRBV5-1 to TRBJ2-5, with TRBD2 matching 9 bases. The clonotype originates from a woman aged 45 to 65 who had recovered from COVID-19. Specimen: PBMCs or T cells enriched from blood (not recorded which). The CDR3 spells CASSWASGEETQYF. The CDR3 DNA sequence: TGCGCCAGCAGCTGGGCTAGCGGGGAAGAGACCCAGTACTTC.